A few counts support the clone carrying this T cell receptor (beta chain). Its antigen remains unknown. The V gene end was trimmed by 5 bases and the J gene end by 9 bases; junction bases not matched to a gene: 13. The CDR3 contains 15 residues. CDR1 DFQATT and CDR2 SNEGSKA come from the germline V gene (reference sequence). The data are from a study of post-analysis software for immune sequencing data. Unique molecular identifiers had been added to the TCR beta cDNA libraries. TCRdb re-called the PCR reads with MiXCR, one entry per CDR3 protein. Seen here are hundreds of thousands of distinct CDR3 sequences, approximately 60% observed once, and the top ten hold about 10%. Study results and limitations: Samples from one preparation batch, clustered by F measure, grouped strongly together. Versus controls, multiple sclerosis patients showed significantly lower diversity (normalized Chao1). Patients showed TRBV5-6, TRBV5-1 and TRBV20-1 among roughly five TRBV segments more frequent than in controls.

The source is a girl aged 2 to 10 with multiple sclerosis. Sequenced: blood. J is TRBJ2-1 and V is TRBV20-1; 10 bases line up with TRBD1. CDR3 sequence: CSAHPGTGVRGEQFF. CDR3 sequence (DNA): TGCAGTGCTCACCCCGGGACAGGGGTCAGGGGTGAGCAGTTCTTC.